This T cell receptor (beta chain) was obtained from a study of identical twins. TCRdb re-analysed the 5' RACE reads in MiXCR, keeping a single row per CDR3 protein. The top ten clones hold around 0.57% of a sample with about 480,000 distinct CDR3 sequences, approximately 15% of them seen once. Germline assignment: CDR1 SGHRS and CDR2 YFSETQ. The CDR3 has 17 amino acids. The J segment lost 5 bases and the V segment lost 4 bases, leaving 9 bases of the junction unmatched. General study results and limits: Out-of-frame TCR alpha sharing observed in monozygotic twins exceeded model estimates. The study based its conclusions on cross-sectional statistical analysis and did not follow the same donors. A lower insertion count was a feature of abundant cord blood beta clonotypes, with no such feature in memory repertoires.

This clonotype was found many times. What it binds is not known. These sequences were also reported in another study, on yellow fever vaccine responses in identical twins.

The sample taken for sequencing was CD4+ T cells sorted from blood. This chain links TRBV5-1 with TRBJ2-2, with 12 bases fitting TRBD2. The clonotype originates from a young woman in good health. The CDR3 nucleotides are TGCGCCAGCAGCCCGACTAGCGGGGGCCCACCAACCGGGGAGCTGTTTTTT. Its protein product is CASSPTSGGPPTGELFF.